The sequence of this T cell receptor (beta chain) was determined in a study of beta chain features in type 1 diabetes. Study results and caveats: VDJ junctions from patients with type 1 diabetes contained fewer insertions and more deletions. A greater similarity of naive, central memory and Treg TCRB repertoires was seen among patients than among healthy donors. Patients with Type 1 diabetes showed moderately but significantly shorter TCRB CDR3s in all four CD4+ subsets.

The CDR3 is 16 residues long. V trimming: 5 bases; J trimming: 2 bases; junction bases outside the gene matches: 7. Per the germline V gene, CDR1 is SGHAT and CDR2 is FQNNGV. Naive, central memory, regulatory and stem cell-like memory cells within the CD4+ compartment were sorted using CD45RO/CCR7/CD25/CD127/CD95/CD27. Expressed TCRB transcripts got sequenced, as all isolated RNA was reverse transcribed. Deep immunoSEQ sequencing covered naive, central memory and regulatory T cell samples. The data were produced by immunoSEQ multiplex PCR, yet TCRdb's version contains in-frame clones alone and is incomplete. Seen here are about 340,000 clones, around 9% observed once, and the top ten hold around 1%. This clone was seen only a few times. Antigen unknown.

The chain joins TRBV11-2 to TRBJ2-2, with 8 bases that match TRBD1. This TCR was sampled from a man in his thirties or forties with type 1 diabetes. Specimen: central memory CD4+ T cells from blood. The CDR3 spells CASSAAGGLNTGELFF. For the CDR3, the DNA is TGTGCCAGCAGCGCTGCAGGGGGCCTTAACACCGGGGAGCTGTTTTTT.